The T cell receptor beta chain under discussion was sequenced for a study of OX40 agonist ivuxolimab in advanced cancers. Study-level findings and limits: Compared with CD4+, CD8+ T cells on average had more expanded clones.

This clone was seen more than once but under ten times. Its antigen is as yet unknown. The V segment lost 5 bases and the J segment 3 bases; nucleotides outside the gene matches: 1. The germline V gene has CDR1 SGHTA and CDR2 FQGNSA. This CDR3 contains 13 residues. Profiling relied on immunoSEQ multiplex PCR, and the TCRdb table lists in-frame clones only, not all of them. The sample shows tens of thousands of clones, roughly 82% of them seen only once. The chain uses TRBV7-2 and TRBJ1-3, with 7 bases lining up with TRBD1. Sample: CD4+ or CD8+ T cells sorted from blood, taken in a trial of the OX40 agonist ivuxolimab. The receptor comes from an adult with an advanced solid tumor such as melanoma, head and neck, liver or kidney cancer. The DNA of the CDR3 is TGTGCCAGCAGCCGGACAGGTGGAAACACCATATATTTT. It specifies CASSRTGGNTIYF. The full variable domain, its missing parts supplied by reference TRBV7-2 and TRBJ1-3, is GAGVSQSPSNKVTEKGKDVELRCDPISGHTALYWYRQSLGQGLEFLIYFQGNSAPDKSGLPSDRFSAERTGGSVSTLTIQRTQQEDSAVYLCASSRTGGNTIYFGEGSWLTVV.